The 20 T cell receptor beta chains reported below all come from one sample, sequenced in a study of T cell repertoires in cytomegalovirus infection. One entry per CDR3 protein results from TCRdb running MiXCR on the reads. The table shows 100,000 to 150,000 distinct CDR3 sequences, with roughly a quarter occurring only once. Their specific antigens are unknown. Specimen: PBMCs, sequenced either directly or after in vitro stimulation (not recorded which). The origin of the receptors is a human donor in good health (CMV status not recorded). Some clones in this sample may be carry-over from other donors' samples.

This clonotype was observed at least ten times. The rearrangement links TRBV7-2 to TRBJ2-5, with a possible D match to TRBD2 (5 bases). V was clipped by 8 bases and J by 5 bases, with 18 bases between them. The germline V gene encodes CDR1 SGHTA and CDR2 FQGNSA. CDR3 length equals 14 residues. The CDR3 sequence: CASSPRSGWETQYF. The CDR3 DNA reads TGTGCCAGCTCCCCGCGCAGCGGATGGGAGACCCAGTACTTC.

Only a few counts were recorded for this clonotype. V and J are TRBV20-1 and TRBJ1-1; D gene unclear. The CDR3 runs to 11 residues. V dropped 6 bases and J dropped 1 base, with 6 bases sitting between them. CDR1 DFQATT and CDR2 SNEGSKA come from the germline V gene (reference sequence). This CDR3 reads CSAPENTEAFF. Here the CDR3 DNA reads TGCAGTGCCCCAGAGAACACTGAAGCTTTCTTT.

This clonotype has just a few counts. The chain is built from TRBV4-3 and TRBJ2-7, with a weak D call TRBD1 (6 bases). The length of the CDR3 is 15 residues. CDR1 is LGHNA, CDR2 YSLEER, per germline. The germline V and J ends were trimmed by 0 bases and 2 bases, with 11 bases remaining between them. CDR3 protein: CASSQEGRGPYEQYF. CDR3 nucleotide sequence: TGCGCCAGCAGCCAAGAGGGCAGGGGCCCCTACGAGCAGTACTTC.

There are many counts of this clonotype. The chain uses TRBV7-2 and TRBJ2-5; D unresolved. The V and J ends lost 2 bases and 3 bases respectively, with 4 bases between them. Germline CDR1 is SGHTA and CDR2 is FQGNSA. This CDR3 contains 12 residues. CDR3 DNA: TGTGCCAGCAGCTTAAGCGAAGAGACCCAGTACTTC. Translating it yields CASSLSEETQYF.

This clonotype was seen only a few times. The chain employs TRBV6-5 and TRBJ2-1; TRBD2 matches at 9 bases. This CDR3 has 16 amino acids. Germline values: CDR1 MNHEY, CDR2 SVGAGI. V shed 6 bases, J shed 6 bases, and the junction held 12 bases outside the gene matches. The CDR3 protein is CASRKYSGRVSNEQFF. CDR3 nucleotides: TGTGCCAGCAGAAAATATAGCGGGAGAGTAAGCAATGAGCAGTTCTTC.

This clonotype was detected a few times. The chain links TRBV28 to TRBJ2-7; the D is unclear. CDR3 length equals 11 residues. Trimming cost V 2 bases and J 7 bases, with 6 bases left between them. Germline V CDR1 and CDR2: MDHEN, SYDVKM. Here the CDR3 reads CASSLRSEQYF. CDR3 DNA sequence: TGTGCCAGCAGTTTAAGGTCGGAGCAGTACTTC.

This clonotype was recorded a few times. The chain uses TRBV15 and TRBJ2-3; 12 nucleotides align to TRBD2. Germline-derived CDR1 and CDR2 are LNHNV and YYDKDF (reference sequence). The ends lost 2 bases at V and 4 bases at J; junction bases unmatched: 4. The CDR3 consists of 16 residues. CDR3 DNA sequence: TGTGCCACCAGCAGACGACTAGCGGGAGTTGCAGATACGCAGTATTTT. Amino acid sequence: CATSRRLAGVADTQYF.

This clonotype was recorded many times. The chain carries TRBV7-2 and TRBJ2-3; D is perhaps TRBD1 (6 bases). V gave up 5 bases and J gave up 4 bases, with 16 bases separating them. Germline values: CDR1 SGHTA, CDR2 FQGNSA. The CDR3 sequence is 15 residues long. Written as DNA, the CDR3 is TGTGCCAGCAGCCCCCAGGGGATGGGGGCAGATACGCAGTATTTT. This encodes CASSPQGMGADTQYF.

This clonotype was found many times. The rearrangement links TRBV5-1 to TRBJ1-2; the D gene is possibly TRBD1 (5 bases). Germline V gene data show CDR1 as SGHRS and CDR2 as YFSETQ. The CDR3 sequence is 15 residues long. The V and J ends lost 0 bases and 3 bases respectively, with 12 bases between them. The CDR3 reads CASSLAGFGDYGYTF. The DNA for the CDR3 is TGCGCCAGCAGCTTGGCAGGGTTTGGGGACTATGGCTACACCTTC.

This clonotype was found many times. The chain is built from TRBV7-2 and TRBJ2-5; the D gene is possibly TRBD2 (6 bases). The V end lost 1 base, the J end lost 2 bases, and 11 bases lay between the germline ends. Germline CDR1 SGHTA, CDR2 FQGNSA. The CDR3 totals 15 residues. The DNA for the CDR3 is TGTGCCAGCAGCTTAGTAGCGGAGCCACAAGAGACCCAGTACTTC. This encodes CASSLVAEPQETQYF.

In DNA, the CDR3 is TGTGCCAGCAGATTAGGCCATAACACTGAAGCTTTCTTT. Translation: CASRLGHNTEAFF. This chain connects TRBV5-4 to TRBJ1-1; D not resolved. This CDR3 is built from 13 residues. Germline lookup yields CDR1 SGHNT and CDR2 YYREEE (reference sequence). V shed 5 bases and J shed 2 bases, with 10 bases lying between them.

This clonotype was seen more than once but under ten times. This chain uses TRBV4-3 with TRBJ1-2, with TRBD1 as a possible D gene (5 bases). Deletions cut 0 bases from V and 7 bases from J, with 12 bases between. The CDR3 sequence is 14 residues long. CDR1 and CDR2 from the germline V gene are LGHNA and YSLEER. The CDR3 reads CASSQELGLSGYTF. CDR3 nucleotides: TGCGCCAGCAGCCAAGAGCTGGGGCTTAGTGGCTACACCTTC.

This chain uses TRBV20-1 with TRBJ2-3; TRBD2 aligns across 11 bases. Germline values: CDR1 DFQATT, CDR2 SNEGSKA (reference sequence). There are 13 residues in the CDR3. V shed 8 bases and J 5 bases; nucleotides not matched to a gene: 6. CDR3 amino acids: CSTLAGAGDTQYF. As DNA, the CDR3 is TGCAGTACACTAGCGGGAGCGGGAGATACGCAGTATTTT.

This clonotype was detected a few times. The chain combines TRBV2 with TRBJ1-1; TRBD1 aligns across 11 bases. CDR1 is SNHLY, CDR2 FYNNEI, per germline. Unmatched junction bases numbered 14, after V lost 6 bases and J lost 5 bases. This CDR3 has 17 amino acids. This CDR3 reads CASRLTFGQGASTEAFF. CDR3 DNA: TGTGCCAGCAGATTAACATTTGGACAGGGGGCATCGACTGAAGCTTTCTTT.

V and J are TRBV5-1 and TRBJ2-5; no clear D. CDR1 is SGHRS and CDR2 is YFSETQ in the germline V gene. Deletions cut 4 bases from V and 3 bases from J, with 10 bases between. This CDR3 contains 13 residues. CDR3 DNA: TGCGCCAGCAGCGATGGGATTGAAGAGACCCAGTACTTC. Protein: CASSDGIEETQYF.

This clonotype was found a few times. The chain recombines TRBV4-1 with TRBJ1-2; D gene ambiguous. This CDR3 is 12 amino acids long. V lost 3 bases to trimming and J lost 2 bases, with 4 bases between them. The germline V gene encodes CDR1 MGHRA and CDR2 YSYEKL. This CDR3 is CASSQNNYGYTF. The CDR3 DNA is TGCGCCAGCAGCCAGAACAACTATGGCTACACCTTC.

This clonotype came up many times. CDR3 sequence: CASSSSGTGGWETQYF. CDR3 nucleotides: TGTGCCAGCAGCTCCTCCGGGACAGGGGGGTGGGAGACCCAGTACTTC. The genes are TRBV7-3 and TRBJ2-5; 11 bases are a match to TRBD1. This CDR3 contains 16 residues. V shed 4 bases, J shed 5 bases, and the junction held 9 bases outside the gene matches. The germline V gene has CDR1 SGHTA and CDR2 FQGTGA.

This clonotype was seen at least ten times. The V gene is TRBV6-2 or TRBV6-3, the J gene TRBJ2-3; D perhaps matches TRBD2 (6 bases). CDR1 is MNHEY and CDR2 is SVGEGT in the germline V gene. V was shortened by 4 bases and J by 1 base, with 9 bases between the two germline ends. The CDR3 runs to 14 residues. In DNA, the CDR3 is TGTGCCAGCAGTTTTAGCGGACGCACAGATACGCAGTATTTT. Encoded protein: CASSFSGRTDTQYF.

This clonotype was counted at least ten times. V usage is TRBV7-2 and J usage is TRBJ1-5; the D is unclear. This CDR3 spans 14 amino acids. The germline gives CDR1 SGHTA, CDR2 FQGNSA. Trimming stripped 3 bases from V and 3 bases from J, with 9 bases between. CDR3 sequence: CASSLTQANQPQHF. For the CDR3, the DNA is TGTGCCAGCAGCTTGACGCAGGCCAATCAGCCCCAGCATTTT. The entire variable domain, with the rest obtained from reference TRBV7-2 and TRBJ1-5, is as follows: GAGVSQSPSNKVTEKGKDVELRCDPISGHTALYWYRQSLGQGLEFLIYFQGNSAPDKSGLPSDRFSAERTGGSVSTLTIQRTQQEDSAVYLCASSLTQANQPQHFGDGTRLSIL.

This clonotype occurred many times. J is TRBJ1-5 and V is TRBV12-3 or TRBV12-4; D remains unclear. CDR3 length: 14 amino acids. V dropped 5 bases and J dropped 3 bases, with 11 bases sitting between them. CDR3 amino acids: CASSPDSSNQPQHF. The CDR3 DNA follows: TGTGCCAGCAGTCCCGATAGCTCCAATCAGCCCCAGCATTTT.